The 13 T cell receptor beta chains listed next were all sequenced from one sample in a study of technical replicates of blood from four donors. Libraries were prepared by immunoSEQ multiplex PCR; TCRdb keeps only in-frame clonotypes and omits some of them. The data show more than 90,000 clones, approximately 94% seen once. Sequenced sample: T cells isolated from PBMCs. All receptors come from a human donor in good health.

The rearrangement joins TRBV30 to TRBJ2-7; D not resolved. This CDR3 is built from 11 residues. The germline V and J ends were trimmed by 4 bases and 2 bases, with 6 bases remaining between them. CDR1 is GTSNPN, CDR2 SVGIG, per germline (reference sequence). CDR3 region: CAWIQTYEQYF. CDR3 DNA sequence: TGTGCCTGGATTCAAACCTACGAGCAGTACTTC.

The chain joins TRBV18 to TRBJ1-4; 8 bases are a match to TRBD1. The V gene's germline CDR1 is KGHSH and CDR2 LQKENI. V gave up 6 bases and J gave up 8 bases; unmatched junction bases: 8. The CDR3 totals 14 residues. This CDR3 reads CASSDRQGREKLFF. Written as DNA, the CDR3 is TGTGCCAGCTCCGACAGACAGGGGAGGGAAAAACTGTTTTTT.

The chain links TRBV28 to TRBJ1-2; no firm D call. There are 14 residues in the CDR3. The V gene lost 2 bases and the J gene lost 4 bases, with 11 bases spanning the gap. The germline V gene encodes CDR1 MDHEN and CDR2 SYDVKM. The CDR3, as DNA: TGTGCCAGCAGTTTAGCAGGCCTCATCTATGGCTACACCTTC. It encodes CASSLAGLIYGYTF.

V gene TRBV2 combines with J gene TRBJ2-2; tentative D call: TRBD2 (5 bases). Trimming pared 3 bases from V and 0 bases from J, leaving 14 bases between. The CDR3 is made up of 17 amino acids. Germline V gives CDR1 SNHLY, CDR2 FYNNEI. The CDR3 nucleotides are TGTGCCAGCAGTGACCCAGACTACTCTTCGAACACCGGGGAGCTGTTTTTT. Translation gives CASSDPDYSSNTGELFF.

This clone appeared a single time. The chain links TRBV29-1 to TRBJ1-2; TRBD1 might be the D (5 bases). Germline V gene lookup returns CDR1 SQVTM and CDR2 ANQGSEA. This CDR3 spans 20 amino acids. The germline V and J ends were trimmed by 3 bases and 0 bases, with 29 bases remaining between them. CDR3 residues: CSVEGRGEGKGLEANYGYTF. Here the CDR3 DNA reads TGCAGCGTTGAGGGCCGGGGGGAAGGGAAGGGGCTGGAAGCTAACTATGGCTACACCTTC.

Here the CDR3 DNA reads TGTGCCAGCAGTGGGCTAGCGGGAGTTAGCACAGATACGCAGTATTTT. It is translated as CASSGLAGVSTDTQYF. The gene calls are TRBV6-1 and TRBJ2-3; 10 bases fit TRBD2. The CDR3 is made up of 16 amino acids. J gave up 0 bases and V 4 bases, and 4 bases lay outside the gene matches. CDR1 MNHNS and CDR2 SASEGT come from the germline V gene.

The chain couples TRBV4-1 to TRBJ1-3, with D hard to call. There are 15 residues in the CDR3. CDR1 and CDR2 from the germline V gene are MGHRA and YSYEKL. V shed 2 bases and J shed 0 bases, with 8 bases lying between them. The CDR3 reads CASSQPGSSGNTIYF. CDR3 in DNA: TGCGCCAGCAGCCAACCCGGGAGCTCTGGAAACACCATATATTTT.

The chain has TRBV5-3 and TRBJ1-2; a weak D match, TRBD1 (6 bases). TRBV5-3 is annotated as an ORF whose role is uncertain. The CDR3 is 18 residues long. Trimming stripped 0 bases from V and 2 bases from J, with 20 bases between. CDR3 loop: CARSLDRVKSWCNYGYTF. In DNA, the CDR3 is TGTGCCAGAAGCTTGGACAGGGTGAAATCCTGGTGCAACTATGGCTACACCTTC.

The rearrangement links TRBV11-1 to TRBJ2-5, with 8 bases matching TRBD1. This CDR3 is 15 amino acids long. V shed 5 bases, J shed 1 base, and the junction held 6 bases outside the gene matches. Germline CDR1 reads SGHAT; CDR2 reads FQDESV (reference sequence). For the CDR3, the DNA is TGTGCCAGCAGCCCCAGGACAGGGCGCCAAGAGACCCAGTACTTC. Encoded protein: CASSPRTGRQETQYF.

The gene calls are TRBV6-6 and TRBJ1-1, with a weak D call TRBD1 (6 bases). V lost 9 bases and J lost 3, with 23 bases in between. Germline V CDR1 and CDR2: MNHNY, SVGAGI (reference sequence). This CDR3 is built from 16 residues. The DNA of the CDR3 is TGTGCCAGTCGGCCCCGCAGGAGGGGGGGGGACACTGAAGCTTTCTTT. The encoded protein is CASRPRRRGGDTEAFF.

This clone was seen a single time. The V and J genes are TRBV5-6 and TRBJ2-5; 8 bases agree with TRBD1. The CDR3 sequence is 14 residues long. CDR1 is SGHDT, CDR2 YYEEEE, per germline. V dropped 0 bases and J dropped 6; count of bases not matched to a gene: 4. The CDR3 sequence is CASSLGQGAKTQYF. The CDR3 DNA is TGTGCCAGCAGCTTGGGTCAGGGGGCTAAGACCCAGTACTTC. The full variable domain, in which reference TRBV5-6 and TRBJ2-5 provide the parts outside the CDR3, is DAGVTQSPTHLIKTRGQQVTLRCSPKSGHDTVSWYQQALGQGPQFIFQYYEEEERQRGNFPDRFSGHQFPNYSSELNVNALLLGDSALYLCASSLGQGAKTQYFGPGTRLLVL.

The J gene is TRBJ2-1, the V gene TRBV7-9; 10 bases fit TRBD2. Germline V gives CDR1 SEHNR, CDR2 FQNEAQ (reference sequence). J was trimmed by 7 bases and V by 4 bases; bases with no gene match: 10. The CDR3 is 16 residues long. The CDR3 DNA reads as TGTGCCAGCAGCTCGACTACTAGCGGGATAGGTAATGAGCAGTTCTTC. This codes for CASSSTTSGIGNEQFF.

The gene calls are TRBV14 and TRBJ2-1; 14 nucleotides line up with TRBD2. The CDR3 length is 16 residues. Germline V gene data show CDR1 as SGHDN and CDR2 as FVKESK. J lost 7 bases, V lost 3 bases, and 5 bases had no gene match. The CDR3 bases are TGTGCCAGCAGCCAGACTAGCGGGGGGGCGTATAATGAGCAGTTCTTC. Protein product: CASSQTSGGAYNEQFF.